These T cell receptor beta chains were read from a single sample in a study of T cell responses to AZD1222 COVID-19 vaccine. Some clones are missing from TCRdb's copy, which holds only in-frame ones; the method was immunoSEQ multiplex PCR. The data contain 120,000 or so clones, approximately 90% of them singletons. The sequences come from peripheral blood, collected on day 0 of AZD1222 vaccination. The receptor set was obtained from an adult in good health. The CDR3 runs from the conserved cysteine through the conserved F or W. A D gene is named only where the DNA matches it firmly. Size is omitted from some rows. Given values are once, few, many or a class for expanded clones.

J gene | D gene | clone size | V gene | CDR3 DNA | CDR3 protein
TRBJ2-2 | NA | once | TRBV27 | TGTGCCAGCAGTTTAAGGGGCGGGGAGCTGTTTTTT | CASSLRGGELFF
TRBJ2-3 | NA | NA | TRBV30 | TGTGCCTGGAGAGCGCCAAGCACAGATACGCAGTATTTT | CAWRAPSTDTQYF
TRBJ2-7 | TRBD2 | NA | TRBV7-6 | TGTGCCAGCAGCACCTTAGCGGGGGGGAACTACGAGCAGTACTTC | CASSTLAGGNYEQYF
TRBJ2-5 | NA | NA | TRBV29-1 | TGCAGCGGGAGGCAAGAGACCCAGTACTTC | CSGRQETQYF
TRBJ1-5 | NA | NA | TRBV15 | TGTGCCACCAGCAGAGATGTCGGGCGGGATCAGCCCCAGCATTTT | CATSRDVGRDQPQHF
TRBJ1-1 | NA | NA | TRBV11-2 | TGTGCCAGCAGCCCAGGACGGAGGGGAACTGAAGCTTTCTTT | CASSPGRRGTEAFF
TRBJ1-1 | NA | NA | TRBV3-1/TRBV3-2 | TGTGCCAGCAGCCAAGCCACCGGTACATGGAACACTGAAGCTTTCTTT | CASSQATGTWNTEAFF
TRBJ2-6 | TRBD1 | few | TRBV7-3 | TGTGCCAGCAGCTGGGACAGGGCCTCTGGGGCCAACGTCCTGACTTTC | CASSWDRASGANVLTF
TRBJ1-6 | NA | NA | TRBV6-5 | TGTGCCAGCAACAGGGAGAATTCACCCCTCCACTTT | CASNRENSPLHF
TRBJ2-1 | NA | few | TRBV7-9 | TGTGCCAGCAGCTTAGGGCCTAGGAGGGGCCCCTACAATGAGCAGTTCTTC | CASSLGPRRGPYNEQFF
TRBJ2-7 | NA | NA | TRBV4-1 | TGCGCCAGCAGCTACATCAGGGGGGGCGAGCAGTACTTC | CASSYIRGGEQYF
TRBJ2-2 | TRBD2 | NA | TRBV29-1 | TGCAGCGTCCCAGACCTAGCGGCGAACACCGGGGAGCTGTTTTTT | CSVPDLAANTGELFF
TRBJ1-5 | NA | NA | TRBV19 | TGTGCCAGTAGTATAAGCGACACTAATCAGCCCCAGCATTTT | CASSISDTNQPQHF
TRBJ1-1 | NA | once | TRBV19 | TGTGCCAGTACCCCGTCCCCGTGGGGCACTGAAGCTTTCTTT | CASTPSPWGTEAFF
TRBJ1-3 | NA | NA | TRBV5-5 | TGTGCCAGCAGCTTGTTCTCCGGGGAAAACACCATATATTTT | CASSLFSGENTIYF
TRBJ1-1 | NA | NA | TRBV12-3/TRBV12-4 | TGTGCCAGCAGTCCGCTGGGGGTTGGAGCTTTCTTT | CASSPLGVGAFF
TRBJ1-1 | NA | few | TRBV5-4 | TGTGCCAGCAGCTTCAATAGGGGCAACACTGAAGCTTTCTTT | CASSFNRGNTEAFF
TRBJ2-3 | TRBD1 | NA | TRBV30 | TGTGCCTGGAGTTTGTGGACAGGGAGCACAGATACGCAGTATTTT | CAWSLWTGSTDTQYF
TRBJ1-4 | NA | NA | TRBV28 | TGTGCCAGCAGTCGCGATTCGGGAGGGGAAAAACTGTTTTTT | CASSRDSGGEKLFF
TRBJ2-7 | TRBD2 | NA | TRBV5-6 | TGTGCCAGCAGCAAGGCGGGGGTAGGAGCCTACGAGCAGTACTTC | CASSKAGVGAYEQYF
TRBJ1-1 | NA | NA | TRBV30 | TGTGCCTGGAGTTTTGTAAGAGGCCCCCCAGGAGCTTTCTTT | CAWSFVRGPPGAFF
TRBJ1-1 | NA | NA | TRBV19 | TGTGCCAGTAGTATGACAGTCAACACTGAAGCTTTCTTT | CASSMTVNTEAFF
TRBJ2-3 | NA | NA | TRBV5-4 | TGTGCCAGCAGCCGGGCGCAGGGTACGCAGTATTTT | CASSRAQGTQYF
TRBJ2-7 | NA | NA | TRBV3-1/TRBV3-2 | TGTGCCAGCAGCCGCCGGACAGAGAAGCTCGAGCAGTACTTC | CASSRRTEKLEQYF
TRBJ2-2 | TRBD1 | NA | TRBV9 | TGTGCCAGCAGCGCCAGGGGGTCCGGGGAGCTGTTTTTT | CASSARGSGELFF
TRBJ2-3 | TRBD1 | NA | TRBV5-6 | TGTGCCAGCAGCTTGCTTGGACAGGGGGCTAAAGATACGCAGTATTTT | CASSLLGQGAKDTQYF
TRBJ1-4 | NA | NA | TRBV13 | TGTGCCAGCAGCTTAGACGCCGGTAATGAAAAACTGTTTTTT | CASSLDAGNEKLFF
TRBJ2-7 | TRBD1 | few | TRBV10-3 | TGTGCCATCAGTGATACAGGGGGGAGCTCCTACGAGCAGTACTTC | CAISDTGGSSYEQYF
TRBJ1-1 | TRBD1 | NA | TRBV7-9 | TGTGCCAGCAGCCCGACAGGGGCCTGGAACACTGAAGCTTTCTTT | CASSPTGAWNTEAFF
TRBJ1-3 | NA | NA | TRBV25-1 | TGTGCCAGCAAGGGAGCCCCTGGAAACTCCATATATTTT | CASKGAPGNSIYF
TRBJ1-1 | NA | NA | TRBV4-2 | TGTGCCAGCAGCCGGAACCCGGGCCCGGCGACTGAAGCTTTCTTT | CASSRNPGPATEAFF
TRBJ2-3 | NA | NA | TRBV11-2 | TGTGCCACCAGAGCTAGCTTTAGCACAGATACGCAGTATTTT | CATRASFSTDTQYF
TRBJ2-5 | NA | few | TRBV2 | TGTGCCAGCACGGCTAGCCCGAAGACCCAGTACTTC | CASTASPKTQYF
TRBJ2-3 | TRBD2 | NA | TRBV7-6 | TGTGCCAGCAGCCAGCGAGCGGGGGGGCCTAGCACAGATACGCAGTATTTT | CASSQRAGGPSTDTQYF
TRBJ2-7 | NA | NA | TRBV7-8 | TGTGCCAGCAGCCGTACAAGGGAGGCCTACGAGCAGTACTTC | CASSRTREAYEQYF
TRBJ2-5 | NA | NA | TRBV19 | TGTGCCAGTAGTATGTGGGCCCCGGGGAGAGAGACCCAGTACTTC | CASSMWAPGRETQYF
TRBJ1-1 | NA | NA | TRBV4-1 | TGCGCCAGCAGCCCCCCGACACTTAACACTGAAGCTTTCTTT | CASSPPTLNTEAFF
TRBJ1-4 | NA | NA | TRBV5-5 | TGTGCCAGCAGCTTCGGGGAAGGAGGGCCTGCTAATAATGAAAAACTGTTTTTT | CASSFGEGGPANNEKLFF
TRBJ1-6 | TRBD1 | NA | TRBV2 | TGTGCCAGCAGGTTTCCAGGACAGGGTAATTCACCCCTCCACTTT | CASRFPGQGNSPLHF
TRBJ1-2 | NA | NA | TRBV11-2 | TGTGCCAGCAGCCGAGCCAGGAGCTATGGCTACACCTTC | CASSRARSYGYTF
TRBJ2-2 | TRBD2 | NA | TRBV19 | TGTGCCAGTAGGCGACTAGCCAGGGCCGGGGAGCTGTTTTTT | CASRRLARAGELFF
TRBJ2-3 | NA | NA | TRBV19 | TGTGCCAGTAGTATAATGGTGTTGACCGGGGGCAAAGATACGCAGTATTTT | CASSIMVLTGGKDTQYF
TRBJ2-7 | NA | NA | TRBV25-1 | TGTGCCAGCAAAGGGGGAGGGGCAGAGCAGTACTTC | CASKGGGAEQYF
TRBJ2-1 | TRBD1 | NA | TRBV6-5 | TGTGCCAGCAGTTTCAAAGGGGGCCGGGGCGATGAGCAGTTCTTC | CASSFKGGRGDEQFF
TRBJ2-7 | NA | once | TRBV4-1 | TGCGCCAGCAGCCAAGGATCGGACAGAGCCTACGAGCAGTACTTC | CASSQGSDRAYEQYF
TRBJ1-2 | NA | NA | TRBV24-1 | TGTGCCACCAGCACCGGGACAAGCTATGGCTACACCTTC | CATSTGTSYGYTF
TRBJ1-5 | NA | NA | TRBV12-5 | TGTGCTAGTGGTTTGGTACAAGGGCCGATAGCAAATCAGCCCCAGCATTTT | CASGLVQGPIANQPQHF
TRBJ1-1 | NA | NA | TRBV3-1/TRBV3-2 | TGTGCCAGCAGCACAACGGGAAGCAACACTGAAGCTTTCTTT | CASSTTGSNTEAFF